The T cell receptor beta chain described here comes from a study of T cell changes during pregnancy in multiple sclerosis. TCRdb's table, derived via immunoSEQ multiplex PCR, lists solely in-frame clones and lacks some. The sample consists of roughly 57,000 clones, about nine tenths of them appearing once. V lost 4 bases to trimming and J lost 7 bases, with 23 bases between them. Germline CDR1 reads SGDLS; CDR2 reads YYNGEE. The CDR3 spans 16 residues. V is TRBV9 and J is TRBJ1-1; possible D gene TRBD1, 5 bases. This receptor was taken from a female donor with multiple sclerosis, enrolled in a pregnancy study. This specimen was peripheral blood, taken in the first trimester of pregnancy. The DNA for the CDR3 is TGTGCCAGCAGCACCTATAAAGGGGCCATCGGGTATGAAGCTTTCTTT. It codes for CASSTYKGAIGYEAFF.